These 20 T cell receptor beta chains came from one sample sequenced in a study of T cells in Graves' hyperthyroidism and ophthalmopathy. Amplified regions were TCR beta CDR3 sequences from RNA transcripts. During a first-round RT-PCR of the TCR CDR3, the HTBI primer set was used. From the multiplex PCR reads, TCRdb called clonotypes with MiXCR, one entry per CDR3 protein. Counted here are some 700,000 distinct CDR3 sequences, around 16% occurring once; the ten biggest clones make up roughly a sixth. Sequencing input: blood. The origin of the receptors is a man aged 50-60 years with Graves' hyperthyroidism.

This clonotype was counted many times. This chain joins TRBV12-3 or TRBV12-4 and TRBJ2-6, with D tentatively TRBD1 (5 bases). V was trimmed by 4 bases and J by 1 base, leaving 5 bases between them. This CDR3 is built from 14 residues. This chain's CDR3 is CASSWTSGANVLTF. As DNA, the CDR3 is TGTGCCAGCAGTTGGACATCTGGGGCCAACGTCCTGACTTTC.

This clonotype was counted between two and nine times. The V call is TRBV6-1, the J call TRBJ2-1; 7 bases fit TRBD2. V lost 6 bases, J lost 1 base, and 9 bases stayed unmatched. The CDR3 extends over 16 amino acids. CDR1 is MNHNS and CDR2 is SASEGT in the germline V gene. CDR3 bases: TGTGCCAGCAGCCCTTCTAGCGGAGAGTCCTACAATGAGCAGTTCTTC. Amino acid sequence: CASSPSSGESYNEQFF.

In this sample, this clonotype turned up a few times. The CDR3 spells CASSESSAGTYNEQFF. The DNA of the CDR3 is TGCGCCAGCAGTGAGTCAAGTGCGGGGACCTACAATGAGCAGTTCTTC. The chain combines TRBV10-1 with TRBJ2-1, with D maybe TRBD2 (6 bases). This CDR3 is built from 16 residues. The V gene's germline CDR1 is WNHNN and CDR2 SYGVQD (reference sequence). V was shortened by 0 bases and J by 2 bases, with 11 bases between the two germline ends.

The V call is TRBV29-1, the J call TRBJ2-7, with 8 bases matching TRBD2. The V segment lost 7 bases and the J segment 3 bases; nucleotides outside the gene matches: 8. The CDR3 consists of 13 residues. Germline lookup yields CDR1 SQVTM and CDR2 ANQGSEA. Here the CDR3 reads CSGSVAGLYEQYF. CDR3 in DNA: TGCAGCGGTTCGGTAGCGGGACTCTACGAGCAGTACTTC.

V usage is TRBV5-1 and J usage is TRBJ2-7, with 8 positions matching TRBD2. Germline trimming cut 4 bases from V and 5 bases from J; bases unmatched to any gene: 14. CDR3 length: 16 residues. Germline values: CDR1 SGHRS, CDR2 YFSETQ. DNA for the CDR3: TGCGCCAGCAGCCCGCTCGCGGCGGGAGGCCTCGACGAGCAGTACTTC. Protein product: CASSPLAAGGLDEQYF. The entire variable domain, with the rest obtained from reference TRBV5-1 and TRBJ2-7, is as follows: KAGVTQTPRYLIKTRGQQVTLSCSPISGHRSVSWYQQTPGQGLQFLFEYFSETQRNKGNFPGRFSGRQFSNSRSEMNVSTLELGDSALYLCASSPLAAGGLDEQYFGPGTRLTVT.

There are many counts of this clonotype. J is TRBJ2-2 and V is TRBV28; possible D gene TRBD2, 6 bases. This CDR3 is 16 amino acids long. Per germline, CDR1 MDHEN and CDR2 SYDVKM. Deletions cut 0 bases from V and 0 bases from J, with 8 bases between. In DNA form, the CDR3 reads TGTGCCAGCAGTTTATGGGCGGGGTCGAACACCGGGGAGCTGTTTTTT. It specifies CASSLWAGSNTGELFF.

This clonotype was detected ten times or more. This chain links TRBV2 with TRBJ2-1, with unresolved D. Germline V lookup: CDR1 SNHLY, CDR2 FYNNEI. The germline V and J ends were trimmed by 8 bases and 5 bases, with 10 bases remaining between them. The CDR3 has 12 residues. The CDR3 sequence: CASGMGNNEQFF. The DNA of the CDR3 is TGTGCCAGCGGCATGGGGAACAATGAGCAGTTCTTC.

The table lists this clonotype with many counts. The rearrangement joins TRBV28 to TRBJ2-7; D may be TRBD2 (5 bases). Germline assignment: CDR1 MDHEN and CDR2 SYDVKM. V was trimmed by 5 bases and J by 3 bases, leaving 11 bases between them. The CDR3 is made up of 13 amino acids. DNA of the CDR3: TGTGCCAGCAGTAGGGAGACAAACTACGAGCAGTACTTC. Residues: CASSRETNYEQYF.

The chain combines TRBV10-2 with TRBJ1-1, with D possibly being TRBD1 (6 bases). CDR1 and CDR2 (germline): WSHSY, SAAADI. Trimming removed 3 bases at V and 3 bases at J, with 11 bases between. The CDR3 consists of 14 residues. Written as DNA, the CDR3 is TGCGCCAGCAGTGAACAGGGTACCTACACTGAAGCTTTCTTT. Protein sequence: CASSEQGTYTEAFF.

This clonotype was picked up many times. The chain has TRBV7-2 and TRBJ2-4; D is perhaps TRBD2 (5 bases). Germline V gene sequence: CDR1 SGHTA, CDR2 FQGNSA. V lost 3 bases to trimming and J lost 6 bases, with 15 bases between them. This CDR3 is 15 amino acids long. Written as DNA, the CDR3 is TGTGCCAGCAGCTTCCGACTGACTACCAGAAACATTCAGTACTTC. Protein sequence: CASSFRLTTRNIQYF.

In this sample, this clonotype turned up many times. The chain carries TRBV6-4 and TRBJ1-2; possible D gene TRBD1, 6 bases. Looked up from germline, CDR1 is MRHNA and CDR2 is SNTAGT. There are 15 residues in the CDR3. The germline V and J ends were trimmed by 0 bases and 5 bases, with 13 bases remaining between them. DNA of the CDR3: TGTGCCAGCAGTGACTCTGGGGAGGGGGGGTATGGCTACACCTTC. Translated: CASSDSGEGGYGYTF.

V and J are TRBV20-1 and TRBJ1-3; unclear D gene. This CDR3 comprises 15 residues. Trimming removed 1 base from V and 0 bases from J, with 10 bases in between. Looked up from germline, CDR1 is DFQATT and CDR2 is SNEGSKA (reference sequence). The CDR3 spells CSARGRLFSGNTIYF. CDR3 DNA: TGCAGTGCTAGAGGACGCCTATTCTCTGGAAACACCATATATTTT.

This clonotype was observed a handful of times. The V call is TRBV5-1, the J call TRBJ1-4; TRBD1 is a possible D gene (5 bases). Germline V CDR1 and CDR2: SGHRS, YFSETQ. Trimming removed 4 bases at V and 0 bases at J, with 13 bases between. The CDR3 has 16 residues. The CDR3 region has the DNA TGCGCCAGCAGCATGGGACTCGAAACAACTAATGAAAAACTGTTTTTT. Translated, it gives CASSMGLETTNEKLFF.

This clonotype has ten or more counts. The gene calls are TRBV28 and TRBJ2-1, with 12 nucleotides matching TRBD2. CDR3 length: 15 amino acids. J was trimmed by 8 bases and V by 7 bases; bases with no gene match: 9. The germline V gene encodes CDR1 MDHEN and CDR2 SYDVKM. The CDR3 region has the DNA TGTGCCAGCACCCTAGCGGGAGGGGGTAGCGATGAGCAGTTCTTC. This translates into CASTLAGGGSDEQFF.

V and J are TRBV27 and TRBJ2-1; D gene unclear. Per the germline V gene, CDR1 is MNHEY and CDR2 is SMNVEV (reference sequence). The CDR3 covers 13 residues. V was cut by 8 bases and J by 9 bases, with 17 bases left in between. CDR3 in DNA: TGTGCCAGCGGGCTGCCCGGTATGAGTGAGCAGTTCTTC. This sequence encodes CASGLPGMSEQFF.

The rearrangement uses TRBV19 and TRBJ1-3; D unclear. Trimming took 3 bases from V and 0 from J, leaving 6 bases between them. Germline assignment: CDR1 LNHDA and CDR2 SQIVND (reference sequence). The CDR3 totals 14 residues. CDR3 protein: CASSMTTSGNTIYF. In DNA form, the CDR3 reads TGTGCCAGTAGTATGACGACCTCTGGAAACACCATATATTTT.

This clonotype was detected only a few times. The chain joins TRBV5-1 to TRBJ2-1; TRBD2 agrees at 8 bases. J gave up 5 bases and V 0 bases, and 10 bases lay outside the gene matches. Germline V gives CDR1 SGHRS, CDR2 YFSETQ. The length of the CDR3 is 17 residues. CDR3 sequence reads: CASSLAWGLVSHNEQFF. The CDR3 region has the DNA TGCGCCAGCAGCTTGGCCTGGGGACTAGTTTCCCACAATGAGCAGTTCTTC.

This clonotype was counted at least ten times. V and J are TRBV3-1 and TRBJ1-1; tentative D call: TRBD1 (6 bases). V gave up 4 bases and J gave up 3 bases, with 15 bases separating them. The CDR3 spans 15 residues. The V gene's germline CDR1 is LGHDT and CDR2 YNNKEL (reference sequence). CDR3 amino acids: CASSRRTGSYTEAFF. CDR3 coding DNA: TGTGCCAGCAGCCGACGTACAGGGAGTTACACTGAAGCTTTCTTT.

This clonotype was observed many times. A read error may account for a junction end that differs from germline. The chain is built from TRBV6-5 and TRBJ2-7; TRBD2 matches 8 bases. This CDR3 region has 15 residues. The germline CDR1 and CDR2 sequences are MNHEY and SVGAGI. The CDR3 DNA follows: TGTGCCAGCAGGTACTGGACTAGCAGCACCTACGAGCAGTACTTC. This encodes CASRYWTSSTYEQYF.

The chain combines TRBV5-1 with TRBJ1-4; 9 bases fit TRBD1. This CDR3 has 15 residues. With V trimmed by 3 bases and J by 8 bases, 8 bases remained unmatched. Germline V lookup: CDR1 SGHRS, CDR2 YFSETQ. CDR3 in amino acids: CASSSYRGREEKLFF. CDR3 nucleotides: TGCGCCAGCAGCTCCTACAGGGGGCGGGAAGAAAAACTGTTTTTT.